This T cell receptor beta chain was sequenced for a study of T cell responses to AZD1222 COVID-19 vaccine. Overall study results and limits: The breadth and depth of Spike-specific TCRs increased once two AZD1222 doses had been given.

Trimming stripped 3 bases from V and 3 bases from J, with 9 bases between. Germline lookup yields CDR1 SGDLS and CDR2 YYNGEE. This CDR3 region has 14 residues. Sequencing used immunoSEQ multiplex PCR; TCRdb keeps in-frame clones, though not all of them. The sample consists of 90,000 to 100,000 clones, around nine tenths of them appearing once. Concerning this clone: Its specificity is unknown.

The sequencing used peripheral blood, collected 28 days after the second AZD1222 dose. This sequence was found in an adult who received the AZD1222 COVID-19 vaccine. This sequence joins TRBV9 and TRBJ1-4; D is undetermined. CDR3 sequence: CASSASGSNEKLFF. The CDR3 DNA reads TGTGCCAGCAGCGCCTCGGGCTCTAATGAAAAACTGTTTTTT.